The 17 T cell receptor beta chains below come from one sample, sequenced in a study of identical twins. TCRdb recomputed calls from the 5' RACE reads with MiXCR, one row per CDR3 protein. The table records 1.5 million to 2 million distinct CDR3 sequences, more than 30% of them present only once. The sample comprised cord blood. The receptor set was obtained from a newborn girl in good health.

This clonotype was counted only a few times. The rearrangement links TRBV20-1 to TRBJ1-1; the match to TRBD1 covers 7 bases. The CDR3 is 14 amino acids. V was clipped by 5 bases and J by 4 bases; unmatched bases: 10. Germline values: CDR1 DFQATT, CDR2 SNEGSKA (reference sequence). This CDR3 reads CSALPGTAITEAFF. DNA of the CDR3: TGCAGTGCTTTGCCCGGGACAGCTATCACTGAAGCTTTCTTT.

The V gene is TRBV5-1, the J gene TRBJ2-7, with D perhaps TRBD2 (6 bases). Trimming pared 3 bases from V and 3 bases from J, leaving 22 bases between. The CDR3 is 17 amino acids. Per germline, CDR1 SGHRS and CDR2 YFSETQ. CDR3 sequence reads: CASSSTLWRDFFYEQYF. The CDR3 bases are TGCGCCAGCAGCTCTACACTATGGCGGGACTTTTTCTACGAGCAGTACTTC.

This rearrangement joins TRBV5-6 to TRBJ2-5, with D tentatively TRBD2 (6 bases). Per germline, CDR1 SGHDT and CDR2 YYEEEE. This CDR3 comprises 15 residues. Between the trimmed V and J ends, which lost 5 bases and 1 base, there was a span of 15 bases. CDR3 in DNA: TGTGCCAGCAGGGGCCCCCGGGACTTCCAAGAGACCCAGTACTTC. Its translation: CASRGPRDFQETQYF.

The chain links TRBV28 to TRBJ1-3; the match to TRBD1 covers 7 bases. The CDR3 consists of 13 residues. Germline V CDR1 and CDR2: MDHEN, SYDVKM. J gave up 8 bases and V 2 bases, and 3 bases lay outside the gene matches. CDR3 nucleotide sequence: TGTGCCAGCAGTTTAGACAGGGCTCACACCATATATTTT. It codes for CASSLDRAHTIYF.

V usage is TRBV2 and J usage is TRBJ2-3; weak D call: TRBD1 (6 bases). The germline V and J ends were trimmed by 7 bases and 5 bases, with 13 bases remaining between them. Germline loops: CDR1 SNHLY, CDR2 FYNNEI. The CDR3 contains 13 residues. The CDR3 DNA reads TGTGCCAGCATACAGGGTCGGGTAGATACGCAGTATTTT. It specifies CASIQGRVDTQYF.

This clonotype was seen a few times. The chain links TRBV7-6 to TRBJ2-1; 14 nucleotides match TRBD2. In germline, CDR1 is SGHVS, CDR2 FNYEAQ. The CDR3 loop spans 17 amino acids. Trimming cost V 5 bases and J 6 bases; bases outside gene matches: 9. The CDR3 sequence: CASSARLAGGRGNEQFF. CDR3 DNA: TGTGCCAGCAGCGCCAGACTAGCGGGAGGGCGTGGCAATGAGCAGTTCTTC. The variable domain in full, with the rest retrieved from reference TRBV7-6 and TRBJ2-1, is GAGVSQSPRYKVTKRGQDVALRCDPISGHVSLYWYRQALGQGPEFLTYFNYEAQQDKSGLPNDRFSAERPEGSISTLTIQRTEQRDSAMYRCASSARLAGGRGNEQFFGPGTRLTVL.

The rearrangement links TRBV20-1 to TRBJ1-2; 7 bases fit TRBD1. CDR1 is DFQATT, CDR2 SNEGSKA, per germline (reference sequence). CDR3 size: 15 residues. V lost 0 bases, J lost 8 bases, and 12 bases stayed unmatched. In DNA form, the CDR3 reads TGCAGTGCTAGAGATCCGAACAGGGGAGGGGGAGGCTACACCTTC. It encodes CSARDPNRGGGGYTF.

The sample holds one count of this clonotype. DNA of the CDR3: TGTGCCACCTCGAGCGGGAGACCAGATACGCAGTATTTT. It is translated as CATSSGRPDTQYF. The chain employs TRBV24-1 and TRBJ2-3; 8 bases line up with TRBD2. Germline-derived CDR1 and CDR2 are KGHDR and SFDVKD. The CDR3 length is 13 residues. With 9 bases clipped from V and 4 bases from J, the junction kept 5 bases outside the gene matches.

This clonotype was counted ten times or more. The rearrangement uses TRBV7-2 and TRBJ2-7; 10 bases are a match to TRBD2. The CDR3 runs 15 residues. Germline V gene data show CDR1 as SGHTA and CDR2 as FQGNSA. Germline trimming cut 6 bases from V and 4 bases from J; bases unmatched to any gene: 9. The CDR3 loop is CASRGSSGSLYEQYF. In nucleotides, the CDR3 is TGTGCCAGCAGAGGATCTAGCGGGAGCCTTTACGAGCAGTACTTC.

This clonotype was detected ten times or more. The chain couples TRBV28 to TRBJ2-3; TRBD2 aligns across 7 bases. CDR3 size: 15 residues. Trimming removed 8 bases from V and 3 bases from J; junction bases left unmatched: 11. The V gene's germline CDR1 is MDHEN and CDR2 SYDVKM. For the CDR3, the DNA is TGTGCCAGCCTGAGGGCGGGAGTGGGAACAGATACGCAGTATTTT. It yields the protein CASLRAGVGTDTQYF. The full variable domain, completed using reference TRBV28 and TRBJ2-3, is DVKVTQSSRYLVKRTGEKVFLECVQDMDHENMFWYRQDPGLGLRLIYFSYDVKMKEKGDIPEGYSVSREKKERFSLILESASTNQTSMYLCASLRAGVGTDTQYFGPGTRLTVL.

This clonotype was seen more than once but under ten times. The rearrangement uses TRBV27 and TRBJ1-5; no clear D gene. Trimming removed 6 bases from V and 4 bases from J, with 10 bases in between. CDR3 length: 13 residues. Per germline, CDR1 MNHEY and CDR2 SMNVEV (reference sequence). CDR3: CASRKGFNQPQHF. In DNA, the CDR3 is TGTGCCAGCAGAAAAGGATTTAATCAGCCCCAGCATTTT.

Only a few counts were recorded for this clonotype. The CDR3 DNA sequence: TGTGCCAGCTGGGGGGGAGGGGTCTACGAGCAGTACTTC. Translation gives CASWGGGVYEQYF. This chain joins TRBV28 and TRBJ2-7; 7 bases are a match to TRBD2. The trim removed 8 bases at V and 3 bases at J, leaving 7 bases unmatched. CDR3 length: 13 amino acids. Germline CDR1 reads MDHEN; CDR2 reads SYDVKM.

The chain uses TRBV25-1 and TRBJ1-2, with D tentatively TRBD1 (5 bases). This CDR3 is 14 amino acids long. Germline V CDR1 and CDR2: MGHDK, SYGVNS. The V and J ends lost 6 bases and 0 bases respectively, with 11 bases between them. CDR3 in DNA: TGTGCCAGCAGGACCGACAGTTCTAACTATGGCTACACCTTC. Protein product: CASRTDSSNYGYTF.

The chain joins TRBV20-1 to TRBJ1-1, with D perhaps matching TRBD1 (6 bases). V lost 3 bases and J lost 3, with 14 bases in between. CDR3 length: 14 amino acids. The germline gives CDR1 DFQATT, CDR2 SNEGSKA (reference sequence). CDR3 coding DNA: TGCAGTGCTAGGGTTGGGGGGGCAGACACTGAAGCTTTCTTT. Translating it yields CSARVGGADTEAFF.

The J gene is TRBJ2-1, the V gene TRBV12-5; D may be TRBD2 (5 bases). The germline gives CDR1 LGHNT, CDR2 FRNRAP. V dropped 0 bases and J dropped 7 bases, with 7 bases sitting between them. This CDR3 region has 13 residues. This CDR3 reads CASGLVGSNEQFF. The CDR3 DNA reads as TGTGCTAGTGGTTTGGTGGGGAGTAATGAGCAGTTCTTC.

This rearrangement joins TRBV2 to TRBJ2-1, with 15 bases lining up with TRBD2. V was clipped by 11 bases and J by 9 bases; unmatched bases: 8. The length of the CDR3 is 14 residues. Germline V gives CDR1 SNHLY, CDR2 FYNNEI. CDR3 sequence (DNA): TGTGCCGGCGACGGACTAGCGGGAGGGAGTGAGCAGTTCTTC. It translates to CAGDGLAGGSEQFF.

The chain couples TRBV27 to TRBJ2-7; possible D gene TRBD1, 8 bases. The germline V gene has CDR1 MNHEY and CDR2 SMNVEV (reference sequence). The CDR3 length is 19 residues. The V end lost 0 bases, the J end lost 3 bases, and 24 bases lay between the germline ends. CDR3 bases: TGTGCCAGCAGTTTATCAATAAGGGAGGGACAGGAAAGCCGCTACGAGCAGTACTTC. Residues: CASSLSIREGQESRYEQYF.